These 5 T cell receptor beta chains were sequenced from one sample in a study of CD8+CD57+ T cells in acquired aplastic anemia. CDR3 and TCR beta VDJ profiling relied on a genomic DNA template. TCRdb independently ran MiXCR on the reads; one entry per CDR3 protein. The sample shows about 220,000 distinct CDR3 sequences, roughly 33% of them seen only once. The sample comprised sorted CD4+, CD8+, or CD8+CD57+ T cells (not recorded which) from PBMCs. The receptors originated from a human donor in good health, serving as a control.

This clonotype was picked up many times. V usage is TRBV2 and J usage is TRBJ2-7, with D possibly being TRBD1 (6 bases). There are 14 residues in the CDR3. CDR1 is SNHLY and CDR2 is FYNNEI in the germline V gene. The V end lost 6 bases, the J end lost 2 bases, and 14 bases lay between the germline ends. CDR3 coding DNA: TGTGCCAGCAGGAAGGACAGATCAACCTACGAGCAGTACTTC. It codes for CASRKDRSTYEQYF.

This clonotype has at least ten counts. The V call is TRBV24-1, the J call TRBJ2-1; 7 bases agree with TRBD1. Looked up from germline, CDR1 is KGHDR and CDR2 is SFDVKD. This CDR3 has 13 amino acids. J was trimmed by 6 bases and V by 4 bases; bases with no gene match: 2. CDR3 sequence reads: CATSDRTGNEQFF. The CDR3 DNA sequence: TGTGCCACCAGTGACCGGACAGGCAATGAGCAGTTCTTC.

This clonotype was seen only a few times. J is TRBJ1-2 and V is TRBV19; D remains ambiguous. The CDR3 sequence is 14 residues long. Germline V CDR1 and CDR2: LNHDA, SQIVND (reference sequence). V gave up 5 bases and J gave up 4 bases, with 14 bases separating them. CDR3 region: CASSPAFPGYGYTF. CDR3 sequence (DNA): TGTGCCAGTAGTCCAGCCTTCCCCGGCTATGGCTACACCTTC.

The V gene is TRBV5-1, the J gene TRBJ2-7; D tentatively reads TRBD1 or TRBD2 (6 bases each). Trimming removed 0 bases at V and 6 bases at J, with 16 bases between. This CDR3 region has 15 residues. Germline CDR1 reads SGHRS; CDR2 reads YFSETQ. The CDR3 region is CASSLEGGYDAEQYF. CDR3 nucleotides: TGCGCCAGCAGCTTGGAGGGGGGTTACGATGCCGAGCAGTACTTC.

This clonotype was seen only a few times. The J gene is TRBJ1-5, the V gene TRBV6-1; D is ambiguous. Per germline, CDR1 MNHNS and CDR2 SASEGT. This CDR3 is built from 13 residues. The V end lost 11 bases, the J end lost 0 bases, and 11 bases lay between the germline ends. The CDR3 DNA reads as TGTGCCGCTGACGGGGATAGCAATCAGCCCCAGCATTTT. Its translation: CAADGDSNQPQHF.